This TCR beta chain was identified during a study of blood T cell repertoires in COVID-19. Study information: T cells, B-cell-depleted T cells, or PBMCs provided the cDNA or gDNA that served as material.

How the authors handled the data: The authors estimated nucleated cell counts from reference gene primer amplification. The assay was immunoSEQ multiplex PCR, and TCRdb's table has in-frame clones only and misses some. V and J calls plus clone size are reproduced from that table; the DNA served to infer D and trimming. The data show 100,000 to 150,000 clones, 65% to 90% seen once. The V and J ends lost 5 bases and 7 bases, in that order; junction bases with no gene match: 10. In germline, CDR1 is MNHEY, CDR2 SVGAGI. CDR3 size: 14 residues. This TCR came from a man aged 80 or over with active or convalescent COVID-19. The V and J genes are TRBV6-5 and TRBJ1-2, with 7 bases aligning to TRBD1. The sequenced material came from peripheral blood. CDR3 in amino acids: CASSRDRDSFGYTF. The CDR3 DNA reads TGTGCCAGCAGTCGTGACAGGGACTCTTTTGGCTACACCTTC.